The present TCR beta chain was sequenced within a study of blood T cell repertoires in COVID-19. About the study: Acute and convalescent COVID-19 specimens originated in the United States, Italy and Spain. In each case, the material was cDNA or gDNA derived from T cells, B-cell-depleted T cells, or PBMCs.

Generated by immunoSEQ multiplex PCR, the TCRdb table keeps only in-frame clones and is missing some. This repertoire shows more than 200,000 clones, approximately 80% found once; its top ten account for 6.5% to 9%. Those who participated ranged in age from about 18 to 89 years and resided in 20 to 30 US areas. Participant-reported clinical history was the basis for cohort assignment. Germline CDR1 LGHDT, CDR2 YNNKEL (reference sequence). V gave up 5 bases and J gave up 7 bases; unmatched junction bases: 4. CDR3 size: 13 residues. Sequences were obtained from PBMCs or T cells enriched from blood (not recorded which). This clonotype was sampled from a woman in her thirties or forties with acute COVID-19. This chain uses TRBV3-1 (or the pseudogene TRBV3-2) with TRBJ2-1, with 8 bases matching TRBD1. The CDR3 DNA reads as TGTGCCAGCAGCAGACAGGGGAGGAATGAGCAGTTCTTC. Translation: CASSRQGRNEQFF.